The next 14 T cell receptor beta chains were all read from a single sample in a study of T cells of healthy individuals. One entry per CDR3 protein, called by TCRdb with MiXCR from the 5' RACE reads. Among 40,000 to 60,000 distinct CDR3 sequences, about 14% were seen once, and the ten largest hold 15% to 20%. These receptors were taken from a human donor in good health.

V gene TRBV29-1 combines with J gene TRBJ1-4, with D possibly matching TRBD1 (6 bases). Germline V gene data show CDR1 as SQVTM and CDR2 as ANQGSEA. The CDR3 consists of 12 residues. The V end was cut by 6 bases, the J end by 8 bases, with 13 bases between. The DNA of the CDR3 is TGCAGCGTGACAGGAGATGGGGAAAAACTGTTTTTT. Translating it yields CSVTGDGEKLFF.

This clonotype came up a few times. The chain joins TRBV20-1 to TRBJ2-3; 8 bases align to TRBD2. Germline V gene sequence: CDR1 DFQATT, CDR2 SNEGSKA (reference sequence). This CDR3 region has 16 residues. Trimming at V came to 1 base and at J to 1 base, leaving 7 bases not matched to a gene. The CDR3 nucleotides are TGCAGTGCTAGAGCCCTGACGACTAGCGGCACAGATACGCAGTATTTT. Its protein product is CSARALTTSGTDTQYF.

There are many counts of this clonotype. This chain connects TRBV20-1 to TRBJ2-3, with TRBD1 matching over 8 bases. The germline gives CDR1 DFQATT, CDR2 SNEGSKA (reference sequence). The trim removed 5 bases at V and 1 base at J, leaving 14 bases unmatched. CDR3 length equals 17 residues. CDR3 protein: CSAGADSGGPRTDTQYF. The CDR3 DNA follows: TGCAGTGCTGGGGCCGATTCAGGGGGCCCTCGCACAGATACGCAGTATTTT.

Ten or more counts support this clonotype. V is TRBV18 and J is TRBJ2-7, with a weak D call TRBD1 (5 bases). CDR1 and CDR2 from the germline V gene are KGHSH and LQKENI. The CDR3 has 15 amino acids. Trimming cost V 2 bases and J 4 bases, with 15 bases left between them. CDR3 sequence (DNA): TGTGCCAGCTCACCAGGGCCAGGGATCAGTTACGAGCAGTACTTC. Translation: CASSPGPGISYEQYF.

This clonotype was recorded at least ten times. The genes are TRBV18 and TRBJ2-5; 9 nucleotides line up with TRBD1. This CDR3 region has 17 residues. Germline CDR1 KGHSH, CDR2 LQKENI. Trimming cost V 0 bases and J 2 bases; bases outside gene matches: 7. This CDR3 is CASSPPQGTGLQETQYF. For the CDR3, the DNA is TGTGCCAGCTCACCACCTCAGGGGACAGGGTTACAAGAGACCCAGTACTTC.

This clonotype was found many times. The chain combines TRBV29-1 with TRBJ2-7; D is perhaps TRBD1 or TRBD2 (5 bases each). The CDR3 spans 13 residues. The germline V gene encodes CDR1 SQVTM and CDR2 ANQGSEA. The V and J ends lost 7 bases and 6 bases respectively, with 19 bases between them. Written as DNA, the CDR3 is TGCAGCGCCGGGGCGCCGGGTAACGGCGAGCAGTACTTC. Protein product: CSAGAPGNGEQYF.

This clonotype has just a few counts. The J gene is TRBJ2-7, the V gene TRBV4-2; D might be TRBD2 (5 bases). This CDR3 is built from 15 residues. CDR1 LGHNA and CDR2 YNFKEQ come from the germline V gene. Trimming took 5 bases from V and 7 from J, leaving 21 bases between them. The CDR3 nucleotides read TGTGCCAGCAGCGCCGTTGAGGGAACGGCTCGGGAGCAGTACTTC. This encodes CASSAVEGTAREQYF.

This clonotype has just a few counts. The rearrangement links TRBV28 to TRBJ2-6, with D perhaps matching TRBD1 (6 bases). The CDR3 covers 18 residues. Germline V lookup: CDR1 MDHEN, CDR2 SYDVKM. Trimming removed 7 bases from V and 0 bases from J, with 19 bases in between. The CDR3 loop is CASTIRTDVDSGANVLTF. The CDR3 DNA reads TGTGCCAGCACCATTCGGACAGACGTCGACTCTGGGGCCAACGTCCTGACTTTC.

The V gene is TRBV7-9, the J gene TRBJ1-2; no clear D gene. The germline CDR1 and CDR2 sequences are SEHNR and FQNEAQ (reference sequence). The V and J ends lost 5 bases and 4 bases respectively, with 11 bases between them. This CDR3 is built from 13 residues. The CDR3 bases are TGTGCCAGCAGCCTCGTAGGCGCCTATGGCTACACCTTC. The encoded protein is CASSLVGAYGYTF.

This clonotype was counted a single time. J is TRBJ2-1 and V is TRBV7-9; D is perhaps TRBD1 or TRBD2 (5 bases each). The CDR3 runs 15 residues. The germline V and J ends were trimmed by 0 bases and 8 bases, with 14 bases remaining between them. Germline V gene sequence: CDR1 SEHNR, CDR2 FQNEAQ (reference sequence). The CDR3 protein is CASSLAGPVHHEQFF. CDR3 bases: TGTGCCAGCAGCTTAGCGGGACCGGTACACCATGAGCAGTTCTTC. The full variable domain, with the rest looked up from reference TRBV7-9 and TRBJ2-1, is DTGVSQNPRHKITKRGQNVTFRCDPISEHNRLYWYRQTLGQGPEFLTYFQNEAQLEKSRLLSDRFSAERPKGSFSTLEIQRTEQGDSAMYLCASSLAGPVHHEQFFGPGTRLTVL.

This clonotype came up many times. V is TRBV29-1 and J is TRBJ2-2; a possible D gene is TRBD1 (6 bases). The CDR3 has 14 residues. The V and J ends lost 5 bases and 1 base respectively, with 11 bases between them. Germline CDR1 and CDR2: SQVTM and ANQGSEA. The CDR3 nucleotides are TGCAGCGTTCGTCAGGGGATGAACACCGGGGAGCTGTTTTTT. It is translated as CSVRQGMNTGELFF.

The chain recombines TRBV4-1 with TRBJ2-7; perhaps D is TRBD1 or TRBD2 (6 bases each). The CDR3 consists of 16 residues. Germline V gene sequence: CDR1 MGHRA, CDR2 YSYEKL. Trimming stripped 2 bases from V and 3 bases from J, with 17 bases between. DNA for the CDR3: TGCGCCAGCAGCCAACCTTGGGGGGACATCGGCTACGAGCAGTACTTC. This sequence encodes CASSQPWGDIGYEQYF.

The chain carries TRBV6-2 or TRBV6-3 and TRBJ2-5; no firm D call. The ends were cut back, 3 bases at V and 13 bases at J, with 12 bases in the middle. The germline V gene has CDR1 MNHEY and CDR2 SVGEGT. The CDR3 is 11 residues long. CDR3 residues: CASSYYGSRYF. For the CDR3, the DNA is TGTGCCAGCAGTTATTACGGATCGAGGTACTTC.

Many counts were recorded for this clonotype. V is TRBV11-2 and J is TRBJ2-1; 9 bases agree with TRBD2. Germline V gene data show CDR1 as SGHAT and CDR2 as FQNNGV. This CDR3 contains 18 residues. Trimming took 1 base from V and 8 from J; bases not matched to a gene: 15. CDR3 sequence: CASSLGRWAGGPLDEQFF. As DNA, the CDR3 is TGTGCCAGCAGCTTAGGCCGGTGGGCGGGAGGGCCATTAGATGAGCAGTTCTTC.